The next 28 T cell receptor beta chains were all read from a single sample in a study of CD8 T cells in Susac syndrome. Random hexamers primed reverse transcription of about 0.45 to 1 ug RNA. TCRdb reprocessed the immunoSEQ multiplex PCR reads with MiXCR, giving one entry per CDR3 protein. This repertoire shows 250,000 to 300,000 distinct CDR3 sequences, 70% to 90% found once; its top ten account for around 0.12%. Input material: CD8+ T cells from PBMCs. These receptors came from a human donor with multiple sclerosis.

This chain joins TRBV27 and TRBJ2-5; a weak D match, TRBD2 (6 bases). The CDR3 spans 15 residues. From germline, CDR1 is MNHEY and CDR2 SMNVEV (reference sequence). Between the trimmed V and J ends, which lost 7 bases and 5 bases, there was a span of 20 bases. The CDR3 region has the DNA TGTGCCAGCACCGCGGTCGGGAGTCCGGCGGAGACCCAGTACTTC. As protein: CASTAVGSPAETQYF.

The chain is built from TRBV12-3 or TRBV12-4 and TRBJ2-7; TRBD1 might be the D (5 bases). V lost 3 bases and J lost 2, with 14 bases in between. This CDR3 has 15 amino acids. The CDR3 DNA follows: TGTGCCAGCAGTTTGGCTGGGCAGGGAACCTACGAGCAGTACTTC. Protein product: CASSLAGQGTYEQYF.

The chain has TRBV11-2 and TRBJ2-7; TRBD2 matches at 8 bases. V gave up 0 bases and J gave up 6 bases; unmatched junction bases: 10. The V gene's germline CDR1 is SGHAT and CDR2 FQNNGV. The CDR3 spans 16 residues. CDR3 sequence (DNA): TGTGCCAGCAGCTTAGATCTAGGACTAGCACCCGCCGAGCAGTACTTC. It translates to CASSLDLGLAPAEQYF.

This chain links TRBV19 with TRBJ2-5, with unresolved D. This CDR3 spans 15 amino acids. Germline V gene lookup returns CDR1 LNHDA and CDR2 SQIVND (reference sequence). The CDR3 loop is CHAIKIRSRQETQYF. The CDR3 DNA sequence: TGTCACGCCATTAAGATACGGTCCCGACAAGAGACCCAGTACTTC.

The V and J genes are TRBV5-4 and TRBJ2-7; 9 bases agree with TRBD2. J lost 3 bases, V lost 2 bases, and 6 bases had no gene match. CDR3 size: 15 residues. In germline, CDR1 is SGHNT, CDR2 YYREEE (reference sequence). The CDR3: CASSFPTSGDYEQYF. CDR3 bases: TGTGCCAGCAGCTTTCCGACTAGCGGCGACTACGAGCAGTACTTC.

V and J are TRBV29-1 and TRBJ1-2; D remains unclear. The CDR3 has 11 amino acids. From germline, CDR1 is SQVTM and CDR2 ANQGSEA. The V end lost 4 bases, the J end lost 0 bases, and 3 bases lay between the germline ends. Here the CDR3 DNA reads TGCAGCGTTGGACCTAACTATGGCTACACCTTC. Protein product: CSVGPNYGYTF. The full variable domain, its missing parts supplied by reference TRBV29-1 and TRBJ1-2, is SAVISQKPSRDICQRGTSLTIQCQVDSQVTMMFWYRQQPGQSLTLIATANQGSEATYESGFVIDKFPISRPNLTFSTLTVSNMSPEDSSIYLCSVGPNYGYTFGSGTRLTVV.

A few counts support this clonotype. The chain joins TRBV6-1 to TRBJ2-3; D perhaps matches TRBD1 (5 bases). CDR1 and CDR2 from the germline V gene are MNHNS and SASEGT. V dropped 5 bases and J dropped 3 bases, with 12 bases sitting between them. The CDR3 is made up of 14 amino acids. CDR3 residues: CASSQGSWTDTQYF. The CDR3 DNA reads TGTGCCAGCAGTCAGGGAAGTTGGACAGATACGCAGTATTTT.

The V call is TRBV12-3 or TRBV12-4, the J call TRBJ2-1; TRBD1 matches at 7 bases. The CDR3 contains 12 residues. Unmatched junction bases numbered 3, after V lost 3 bases and J lost 10 bases. CDR3 DNA: TGTGCCAGCAGTTTTGAGGGGGCGGAGCAGTTCTTC. It codes for CASSFEGAEQFF.

The rearrangement links TRBV9 to TRBJ2-5; 9 bases are shared with TRBD1. With 3 bases clipped from V and 1 base from J, the junction kept 13 bases outside the gene matches. CDR3 length: 18 residues. The germline V gene has CDR1 SGDLS and CDR2 YYNGEE. The CDR3 bases are TGTGCCAGCAGCGCGAGAGAGGGGACAGGGATCGTCCAAGAGACCCAGTACTTC. It specifies CASSAREGTGIVQETQYF.

This chain connects TRBV27 to TRBJ2-7; 12 bases line up with TRBD2. V shed 5 bases, J shed 5 bases, and the junction held 4 bases outside the gene matches. CDR1 is MNHEY and CDR2 is SMNVEV in the germline V gene (reference sequence). CDR3 length: 14 amino acids. CDR3 region: CASSTRLAGDEQYF. Written as DNA, the CDR3 is TGTGCCAGCAGTACACGACTAGCGGGAGACGAGCAGTACTTC.

The gene calls are TRBV9 and TRBJ2-3, with 7 bases lining up with TRBD1. The CDR3 totals 15 residues. V was clipped by 4 bases and J by 1 base; unmatched bases: 6. Germline V gene data show CDR1 as SGDLS and CDR2 as YYNGEE. The CDR3 reads CASSRGQGGTDTQYF. Here the CDR3 DNA reads TGTGCCAGCAGCAGGGGGCAGGGAGGCACAGATACGCAGTATTTT.

For the CDR3, the DNA is TGCAGTGCTAATCCGGGAACTAGGTACGACGAGCAGTACTTC. Translating gives CSANPGTRYDEQYF. The rearrangement uses TRBV20-1 and TRBJ2-7, with D tentatively TRBD2 (5 bases). CDR1 and CDR2 from the germline V gene are DFQATT and SNEGSKA (reference sequence). CDR3 length: 14 residues. Trimming removed 4 bases from V and 5 bases from J, with 18 bases in between.

The chain has TRBV27 and TRBJ1-1, with 7 bases aligning to TRBD1. CDR3 size: 15 residues. Germline V gene sequence: CDR1 MNHEY, CDR2 SMNVEV (reference sequence). V lost 5 bases and J lost 4; bases outside the gene matches: 10. DNA of the CDR3: TGTGCCAGCAGTATGTACAGGGGATCCGGCACTGAAGCTTTCTTT. Protein sequence: CASSMYRGSGTEAFF.

As DNA, the CDR3 is TGTGCCAGCACCCTGGGACGCGGGGAGCTGTTTTTT. Amino acid sequence: CASTLGRGELFF. This sequence joins TRBV9 and TRBJ2-2, with D tentatively TRBD1 or TRBD2 (5 bases each). The CDR3 loop spans 12 amino acids. V was pared by 6 bases and J by 7 bases, with 10 bases between. Germline CDR1 reads SGDLS; CDR2 reads YYNGEE.

The chain carries TRBV5-8 and TRBJ2-6, with no clear D. The CDR3 spans 13 residues. V lost 0 bases, J lost 8 bases, and 6 bases lay in between. Germline CDR1 SGHTS, CDR2 YDEGEE. The CDR3 sequence is CASSLGASNVLTF. The DNA of the CDR3 is TGTGCCAGCAGCTTGGGCGCTTCCAACGTCCTGACTTTC. Complete variable domain (other parts from reference TRBV5-8 and TRBJ2-6): EAGVTQSPTHLIKTRGQQATLRCSPISGHTSVYWYQQALGLGLQFLLWYDEGEERNRGNFPPRFSGRQFPNYSSELNVNALELEDSALYLCASSLGASNVLTFGAGSRLTVL.

The genes are TRBV5-4 and TRBJ2-7; 11 bases agree with TRBD2. The CDR3 covers 17 residues. The V gene end was trimmed by 6 bases and the J gene end by 3 bases; junction bases not matched to a gene: 14. Germline-derived CDR1 and CDR2 are SGHNT and YYREEE (reference sequence). CDR3 sequence: CASTGGEPGLADYEQYF. The CDR3 DNA reads as TGTGCCAGCACCGGGGGGGAACCGGGACTAGCGGACTACGAGCAGTACTTC.

CDR3 amino acids: CASSLYAGQDEQFF. The CDR3, as DNA: TGTGCCAGCAGCTTGTATGCGGGCCAGGATGAGCAGTTCTTC. The V call is TRBV5-4, the J call TRBJ2-1; maybe TRBD2 (5 bases). This CDR3 is 14 amino acids long. The germline gives CDR1 SGHNT, CDR2 YYREEE (reference sequence). Trimming pared 1 base from V and 8 bases from J, leaving 13 bases between.

The chain is built from TRBV6-5 and TRBJ1-5; D is perhaps TRBD1 (5 bases). The CDR3 runs to 14 residues. With 0 bases removed from V and 3 bases from J, the gap between germline ends came to 6 bases. Germline CDR1 MNHEY, CDR2 SVGAGI. DNA of the CDR3: TGTGCCAGCAGTTACTCGGGACCCAATCAGCCCCAGCATTTT. Residues: CASSYSGPNQPQHF.

The chain combines TRBV7-8 with TRBJ2-1; weak D call: TRBD2 (5 bases). Looked up from germline, CDR1 is SGHVS and CDR2 is FQNEAQ. V shed 1 base and J shed 5 bases, with 24 bases lying between them. This CDR3 has 19 residues. CDR3 loop: CASSLGNLRVEPGNNEQFF. CDR3 nucleotides: TGTGCCAGCAGCTTAGGAAACTTGCGGGTGGAACCGGGAAACAATGAGCAGTTCTTC.

The chain recombines TRBV24-1 with TRBJ2-1; the D gene could be TRBD1 or TRBD2 (5 bases each). CDR1 is KGHDR, CDR2 SFDVKD, per germline. This CDR3 spans 15 amino acids. The V end lost 3 bases, the J end lost 8 bases, and 16 bases lay between the germline ends. CDR3 sequence: CATSDILGRGYEQFF. CDR3 sequence (DNA): TGTGCCACCAGTGATATACTAGGAAGGGGATATGAGCAGTTCTTC.

This clonotype was detected only once. The V and J genes are TRBV3-1 and TRBJ2-7, with TRBD1 as a possible D gene (6 bases). The germline CDR1 and CDR2 sequences are LGHDT and YNNKEL (reference sequence). Trimming removed 4 bases at V and 2 bases at J, with 18 bases between. This CDR3 spans 16 amino acids. CDR3 sequence reads: CASSLVEGGPAYEQYF. The CDR3 DNA reads as TGTGCCAGCAGCCTAGTTGAAGGGGGTCCGGCCTACGAGCAGTACTTC.

V and J are TRBV7-3 and TRBJ2-2, with D possibly TRBD2 on 5 matching bases. Germline-derived CDR1 and CDR2 are SGHTA and FQGTGA. CDR3 length equals 17 residues. V dropped 2 bases and J dropped 3 bases, with 16 bases sitting between them. CDR3 in amino acids: CASSLYPRPRDTGELFF. Here the CDR3 DNA reads TGTGCCAGCAGCTTATATCCCAGGCCGCGGGACACCGGGGAGCTGTTTTTT.

V usage is TRBV5-1 and J usage is TRBJ2-7; TRBD1 might be the D (6 bases). The CDR3 totals 15 residues. Germline assignment: CDR1 SGHRS and CDR2 YFSETQ. Deletions cut 0 bases from V and 4 bases from J, with 14 bases between. CDR3 nucleotide sequence: TGCGCCAGCAGCTTGGGCAGGGGCGGTAGGTACGAGCAGTACTTC. It encodes CASSLGRGGRYEQYF. The entire variable domain, with the rest obtained from reference TRBV5-1 and TRBJ2-7, is as follows: KAGVTQTPRYLIKTRGQQVTLSCSPISGHRSVSWYQQTPGQGLQFLFEYFSETQRNKGNFPGRFSGRQFSNSRSEMNVSTLELGDSALYLCASSLGRGGRYEQYFGPGTRLTVT.

V is TRBV20-1 and J is TRBJ2-3, with 9 nucleotides matching TRBD2. Germline V gene sequence: CDR1 DFQATT, CDR2 SNEGSKA (reference sequence). V trimming: 3 bases; J trimming: 6 bases; junction bases outside the gene matches: 4. CDR3 length: 13 amino acids. For the CDR3, the DNA is TGCAGTGCTAGCTATAGCGGGAGCGATACGCAGTATTTT. It specifies CSASYSGSDTQYF.

The rearrangement links TRBV6-5 to TRBJ1-1; TRBD1 might be the D (5 bases). This CDR3 spans 13 amino acids. Trimming removed 6 bases at V and 0 bases at J, with 8 bases between. CDR1 MNHEY and CDR2 SVGAGI come from the germline V gene. CDR3: CASSDSMNTEAFF. DNA of the CDR3: TGTGCCAGCAGCGACAGCATGAACACTGAAGCTTTCTTT.

The genes are TRBV24-1 and TRBJ2-5, with 7 bases matching TRBD1. This CDR3 comprises 13 residues. Germline lookup yields CDR1 KGHDR and CDR2 SFDVKD. Unmatched junction bases numbered 2, after V lost 4 bases and J lost 4 bases. Written as DNA, the CDR3 is TGTGCCACCAGTGAGTCAGGGGGAGAGACCCAGTACTTC. Amino acids: CATSESGGETQYF.

This chain joins TRBV28 and TRBJ2-5; 7 bases are a match to TRBD2. CDR1 MDHEN and CDR2 SYDVKM come from the germline V gene. The CDR3 extends over 18 amino acids. V gave up 4 bases and J gave up 3 bases; unmatched junction bases: 17. CDR3 sequence (DNA): TGTGCCAGCAGTTCAGGGCGGGAGAGGTATGGGGGAGAAGAGACCCAGTACTTC. Translated: CASSSGRERYGGEETQYF.

This rearrangement joins TRBV28 to TRBJ2-7, with a tentative D call TRBD1 (6 bases). This CDR3 has 14 amino acids. The germline gives CDR1 MDHEN, CDR2 SYDVKM. V was pared by 2 bases and J by 5 bases, with 13 bases between. CDR3 bases: TGTGCCAGCAGTTTACAGGGGTTTAGGCACGAGCAGTACTTC. It specifies CASSLQGFRHEQYF.